The clone carrying this T cell receptor beta chain came up many times. The antigen remains undetermined. This sample is part of a study of liver allograft versus peripheral blood T cells. The overall study: Comparisons were made between T cell receptor repertoires found in transplanted livers and those circulating in recipients' peripheral blood.

Findings of the study overall: T cell receptor repertoires inside liver allografts reportedly differed from those in peripheral blood.

TCRdb itself ran the reads through MiXCR, one entry per CDR3 protein. The sample lists about 9,200 distinct CDR3 sequences; about a fifth were seen once. The receptor comes from a human patient who had a liver transplant. T cells may partly derive from the graft donor.

CDR3 sequence (DNA): TGTGCCAGCAGGGAGGCCGGACCTAACACTGAAGCTTTCTTT. Translated: CASREAGPNTEAFF. The chain has TRBV6-5 and TRBJ1-1; D gene ambiguous. The CDR3 consists of 14 residues. Deletions cut 6 bases from V and 2 bases from J, with 13 bases between. Germline lookup yields CDR1 MNHEY and CDR2 SVGAGI.